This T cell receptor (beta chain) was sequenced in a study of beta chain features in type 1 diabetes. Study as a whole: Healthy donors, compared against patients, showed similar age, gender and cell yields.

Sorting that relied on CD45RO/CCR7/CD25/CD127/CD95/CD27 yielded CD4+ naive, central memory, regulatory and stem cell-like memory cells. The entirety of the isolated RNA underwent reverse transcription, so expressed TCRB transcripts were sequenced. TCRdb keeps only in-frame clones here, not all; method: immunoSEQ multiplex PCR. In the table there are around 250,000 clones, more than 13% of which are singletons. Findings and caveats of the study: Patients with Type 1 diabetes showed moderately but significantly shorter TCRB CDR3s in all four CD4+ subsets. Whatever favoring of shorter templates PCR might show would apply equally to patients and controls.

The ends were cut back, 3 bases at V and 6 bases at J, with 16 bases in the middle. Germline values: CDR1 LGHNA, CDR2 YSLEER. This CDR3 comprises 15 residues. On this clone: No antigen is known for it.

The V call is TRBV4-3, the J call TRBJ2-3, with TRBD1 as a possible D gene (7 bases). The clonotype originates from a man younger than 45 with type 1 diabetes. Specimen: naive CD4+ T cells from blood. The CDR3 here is CASSQDRRAEDTQYF. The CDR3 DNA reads TGCGCCAGCAGCCAGGACAGGAGGGCAGAGGATACGCAGTATTTT.